The next 3 T cell receptor beta chains were all read from a single sample in a study of blood T cell repertoires in COVID-19. The protocol was immunoSEQ multiplex PCR, while the TCRdb copy is restricted to in-frame clones and leaves out a portion. Among roughly 32,000 clones listed, 80% to 90% were seen once. Sequencing used peripheral blood. These TCRs come from an elderly woman with active or convalescent COVID-19.

The chain links TRBV9 to TRBJ2-1, with 7 bases fitting TRBD2. Trimming removed 0 bases from V and 5 bases from J; junction bases left unmatched: 8. Germline values: CDR1 SGDLS, CDR2 YYNGEE. The CDR3 consists of 16 residues. In DNA form, the CDR3 reads TGTGCCAGCAGCGTAGATGTTGGGACTAACCACAATGAGCAGTTCTTC. Protein sequence: CASSVDVGTNHNEQFF.

This clone showed up just once. The chain links TRBV28 to TRBJ1-4; D gene uncertain. Germline V lookup: CDR1 MDHEN, CDR2 SYDVKM. This CDR3 spans 11 amino acids. V was clipped by 11 bases and J by 8 bases, with 12 bases between them. The CDR3 loop is CAARAEEKLFF. The DNA for the CDR3 is TGTGCCGCCCGAGCGGAAGAAAAACTGTTTTTT.

The V gene is TRBV28, the J gene TRBJ2-7, with D unresolved. V gave up 7 bases and J gave up 6 bases, with 13 bases separating them. The CDR3 runs to 12 residues. CDR1 is MDHEN and CDR2 is SYDVKM in the germline V gene. The CDR3 region has the DNA TGTGCCAGCAACTCCGAGCTCCCCGAGCAGTACTTC. Protein product: CASNSELPEQYF.